The source of this T cell receptor (beta chain) is a study of blood T cells in healthy people across ages. CDR1 and CDR2 from the germline V gene are DFQATT and SNEGSKA (reference sequence). The CDR3 runs 15 residues. Then a second PCR, running roughly 7 to 11 cycles, was carried out with a sample-barcoded 5' primer and a J-beta primer mix. The template-switch adaptor was a 5' adaptor with 12 random nucleotides. It tagged each cDNA molecule. TCRdb processed the 5' RACE reads anew with MiXCR; each CDR3 protein has one entry. In the table there are fewer than 700,000 distinct CDR3 sequences, roughly two fifths of which are singletons. In its sample, this clonotype was seen a few times. One end of the junction does not line up with germline, which may come from a read error.

This TCR came from a man older than 75 in good health. The chain has TRBV20-1 and TRBJ2-5, with 7 bases lining up with TRBD2. The sequencing input was blood. The CDR3 reads CSARDRKYAGESQYF. CDR3 sequence (DNA): TGCAGTGCTAGAGATCGAAAATACGCGGGAGAGTCCCAGTACTTC.